A single TCR beta chain is shown here with its context. The PCR had 60 Vbeta and 13 Jbeta primers. TCRdb's table, derived via immunoSEQ multiplex PCR, lists solely in-frame clones and lacks some. The table lists around 61,000 clones, 89% of them singletons. The record originates from a study of cytomegalovirus exposure and HLA in healthy donors. The CDR3 runs 14 residues. Germline-derived CDR1 and CDR2 are SGDLS and YYNGEE. Sequences were obtained from PBMCs. This chain uses TRBV9 with TRBJ2-5, with TRBD1 as a possible D gene (6 bases). Judging by the DNA end, TRBJ2-7 fits better; the J call may be wrong. This clonotype was sampled from a man aged 25 to 45 in good health and CMV-seropositive. CDR3 nucleotide sequence: TGTGCCAGCAGCTTCTCTCAGGGGCGGAGCGAGCAGTACTTC. Encoded protein: CASSFSQGRSEQYF.